This T cell receptor (beta chain) is drawn from a study of T cells in Graves' hyperthyroidism and ophthalmopathy. Germline V gives CDR1 MNHEY, CDR2 SMNVEV (reference sequence). The trim removed 6 bases at V and 5 bases at J, leaving 5 bases unmatched. The CDR3 totals 13 residues. Regions amplified from RNA transcripts were the TCR beta CDR3 regions. RT-PCR in the first round (using the HTBI primer set) targeted the TCR CDR3. Each CDR3 protein is one row after TCRdb ran MiXCR on the multiplex PCR reads. The data hold around 690,000 distinct CDR3 sequences, with 15% to 20% observed a single time. This clonotype was counted ten times or more. Its target is not known. Notes on the study in general: Blood also showed most of the thyroid clonotypes that were expanded above 0.001. Progression to ophthalmopathy was predicted a median of 6.5 months early.

Each patient was aged 18 to 65 and had newly diagnosed hyperthyroidism of under 2 months' duration. An approximately 10 ml volume of fresh peripheral blood provided the PBMCs. The source is a man in his fifties or sixties with Graves' hyperthyroidism. The chain combines TRBV27 with TRBJ1-1; 8 positions agree with TRBD1. Sample: blood. The CDR3: CASRSRGRTEAFF. The CDR3 DNA reads as TGTGCCAGCAGATCCAGGGGGCGGACTGAAGCTTTCTTT.